The 26 T cell receptor beta chains listed next were all sequenced from one sample in a study of blood T cells in healthy people across ages. With a J-beta primer mix and a sample-barcoded 5' primer, a second PCR ran 7 to 11 cycles. MiXCR, run by TCRdb on the 5' RACE reads, gives a single entry per CDR3 protein. The sample records roughly 2 million distinct CDR3 sequences, approximately 50% being singletons. The sample comprised blood. Every receptor here comes from a woman in her 40s in good health.

The V gene is TRBV28, the J gene TRBJ2-5; tentatively, D is TRBD1 (6 bases). The J call is uncertain, as TRBJ2-7 better fits the DNA end. The CDR3 length is 13 residues. Germline loops: CDR1 MDHEN, CDR2 SYDVKM. CDR3 region: CASSPPGAVEQYF. The CDR3 DNA is TGTGCCAGCAGTCCCCCAGGGGCGGTCGAGCAGTACTTC.

V and J are TRBV28 and TRBJ2-3, with 14 bases identical to TRBD2. J gave up 0 bases and V 1 base, and 6 bases lay outside the gene matches. Germline values: CDR1 MDHEN, CDR2 SYDVKM. This CDR3 has 19 residues. CDR3 in amino acids: CASSLFGTSGGVSTDTQYF. CDR3 bases: TGTGCCAGCAGTTTATTTGGGACTAGCGGGGGAGTGAGCACAGATACGCAGTATTTT.

V gene TRBV7-2 combines with J gene TRBJ2-1; D is possibly TRBD1 or TRBD2 (5 bases each). The CDR3 runs 17 residues. Per the germline V gene, CDR1 is SGHTA and CDR2 is FQGNSA. Trimming pared 0 bases from V and 3 bases from J, leaving 15 bases between. The CDR3 protein is CASSLAGAGIGYNEQFF. CDR3 sequence (DNA): TGTGCCAGCAGCTTAGCCGGGGCAGGGATAGGCTACAATGAGCAGTTCTTC.

The rearrangement links TRBV11-2 to TRBJ2-7; TRBD2 is a possible D gene (5 bases). Germline V gene lookup returns CDR1 SGHAT and CDR2 FQNNGV. Trimming pared 4 bases from V and 3 bases from J, leaving 10 bases between. The CDR3 has 13 residues. The CDR3 region is CASSSGVHYEQYF. CDR3 coding DNA: TGTGCCAGCAGCTCCGGGGTCCACTACGAGCAGTACTTC.

This clonotype was seen more than once but under ten times. The gene calls are TRBV4-1 and TRBJ2-3; TRBD1 matches 8 bases. Germline V gene data show CDR1 as MGHRA and CDR2 as YSYEKL. The CDR3 contains 18 residues. V lost 1 base, J lost 6 bases, and 15 bases stayed unmatched. The CDR3 region has the DNA TGCGCCAGCAGCCAAGCAGGCGACAGGGGTCCTGCTTGGGATACGCAGTATTTT. Encoded protein: CASSQAGDRGPAWDTQYF.

The genes are TRBV5-1 and TRBJ1-1, with D maybe TRBD1 (5 bases). The CDR3 is made up of 15 amino acids. V was cut by 4 bases and J by 3 bases, with 16 bases left in between. Germline V gene lookup returns CDR1 SGHRS and CDR2 YFSETQ. The CDR3, as DNA: TGCGCCAGCAGCCCATCAGGGTTCCCGGACACTGAAGCTTTCTTT. This encodes CASSPSGFPDTEAFF.

The rearrangement links TRBV29-1 to TRBJ2-7; D may be TRBD2 (5 bases). V was trimmed by 2 bases and J by 0 bases, leaving 11 bases between them. Germline lookup yields CDR1 SQVTM and CDR2 ANQGSEA. The CDR3 length is 14 residues. The CDR3 here is CSVESRADSYEQYF. The CDR3 nucleotides read TGCAGCGTTGAATCCAGAGCGGACTCCTACGAGCAGTACTTC.

This clonotype was seen at least ten times. The J gene is TRBJ2-4, the V gene TRBV6-2 or TRBV6-3; D gene ambiguous. V was clipped by 0 bases and J by 3 bases, with 6 bases between them. This CDR3 spans 14 amino acids. Germline V gene sequence: CDR1 MNHEY, CDR2 SVGEGT. For the CDR3, the DNA is TGTGCCAGCAGTTACTCGGGCAGCAAAAACATTCAGTACTTC. The encoded protein is CASSYSGSKNIQYF.

The chain links TRBV20-1 to TRBJ2-3; tentative D call: TRBD1 (6 bases). The CDR3 loop spans 14 amino acids. The germline CDR1 and CDR2 sequences are DFQATT and SNEGSKA (reference sequence). V shed 0 bases and J shed 6 bases, with 13 bases lying between them. CDR3 DNA sequence: TGCAGTGCTAGAGATGTAGGGGGATCCGATACGCAGTATTTT. The encoded protein is CSARDVGGSDTQYF.

The genes are TRBV6-6 and TRBJ2-5, with D perhaps matching TRBD1 (5 bases). The J call may be in error: the DNA end matches TRBJ2-7 better. This CDR3 has 14 amino acids. Germline lookup yields CDR1 MNHNY and CDR2 SVGAGI (reference sequence). The CDR3 loop reads CASKSQTVAYEQYF. The CDR3 nucleotides are TGTGCCAGCAAATCCCAGACAGTAGCTTACGAGCAGTACTTC.

The chain uses TRBV27 and TRBJ2-7, with 15 bases identical to TRBD2. Germline CDR1 and CDR2: MNHEY and SMNVEV (reference sequence). With 4 bases clipped from V and 3 bases from J, the junction kept 13 bases outside the gene matches. This CDR3 has 19 residues. As DNA, the CDR3 is TGTGCCAGCAGTTCACGGACTAGCGGGGGGGTCACCTCCGGCTACGAGCAGTACTTC. Protein: CASSSRTSGGVTSGYEQYF.

The rearrangement joins TRBV13 to TRBJ2-1; D not certain. CDR3 size: 11 residues. Germline lookup yields CDR1 PRHDT and CDR2 FYEKMQ (reference sequence). V was pared by 4 bases and J by 9 bases, with 7 bases between. In DNA form, the CDR3 reads TGTGCCAGCAGCTCCTGTGGTGAGCAGTTCTTC. It codes for CASSSCGEQFF.

V is TRBV7-2 and J is TRBJ1-5, with D unresolved. The CDR3 runs to 12 residues. V lost 3 bases, J lost 5 bases, and 5 bases lay in between. Germline V gene data show CDR1 as SGHTA and CDR2 as FQGNSA. The CDR3 coding sequence is TGTGCCAGCAGCTTTTTCGATCAGCCCCAGCATTTT. Translating gives CASSFFDQPQHF.

The chain links TRBV9 to TRBJ2-5, with 8 bases fitting TRBD2. CDR1 and CDR2 from the germline V gene are SGDLS and YYNGEE. This CDR3 comprises 16 residues. V lost 0 bases and J lost 4; bases outside the gene matches: 8. In nucleotides, the CDR3 is TGTGCCAGCAGCGTAGCCCCTACGGGGGGGCTAGAGACCCAGTACTTC. Its translation: CASSVAPTGGLETQYF.

This clonotype has more than one count but fewer than ten. The V and J genes are TRBV4-1 and TRBJ2-3; D is unclear. This CDR3 is built from 14 residues. Germline CDR1 is MGHRA and CDR2 is YSYEKL. The germline V and J ends were trimmed by 1 base and 4 bases, with 9 bases remaining between them. CDR3 nucleotide sequence: TGCGCCAGCAGCCAAGTCGGGCAGGCAGATACGCAGTATTTT. This codes for CASSQVGQADTQYF.

This clonotype showed up just once. J is TRBJ2-3 and V is TRBV24-1; D not certain. CDR1 is KGHDR and CDR2 is SFDVKD in the germline V gene. This CDR3 comprises 16 residues. Trimming took off 0 bases at V and 0 bases at J, with 9 bases between the two ends. The DNA of the CDR3 is TGTGCCACCAGTGATTTGAGTCGGTTTAGCACAGATACGCAGTATTTT. This encodes CATSDLSRFSTDTQYF.

This clonotype has just a few counts. The chain links TRBV13 to TRBJ2-1; 14 nucleotides align to TRBD2. The CDR3 is 14 amino acids. Germline V gene sequence: CDR1 PRHDT, CDR2 FYEKMQ (reference sequence). The ends lost 5 bases at V and 12 bases at J; junction bases unmatched: 6. CDR3 region: CASSHGTSGGMQFF. The CDR3 coding sequence is TGTGCCAGCAGCCACGGGACTAGCGGGGGTATGCAGTTCTTC.

Remarks on this clonotype: Lacking the conserved final phenylalanine or tryptophan, this CDR3 likely reflects a read error. This chain uses TRBV6-2 or TRBV6-3 with TRBJ2-1; tentative D call: TRBD2 (5 bases). CDR3 length: 14 amino acids. V lost 2 bases and J lost 7, with 12 bases in between. Germline V gives CDR1 MNHEY, CDR2 SVGEGT. This CDR3 is CASSYMPGGNEQFL. In DNA form, the CDR3 reads TGTGCCAGCAGTTACATGCCTGGAGGTAATGAGCAGTTCTTA.

The V and J genes are TRBV25-1 and TRBJ2-7, with D unclear. Per the germline V gene, CDR1 is MGHDK and CDR2 is SYGVNS. V shed 2 bases and J shed 2 bases, with 7 bases lying between them. The CDR3 has 13 amino acids. The CDR3 coding sequence is TGTGCCAGCAGTGAAGAAGAACCCTACGAGCAGTACTTC. This sequence encodes CASSEEEPYEQYF.

This chain joins TRBV10-3 and TRBJ2-1, with 10 bases identical to TRBD2. Trimming at V came to 6 bases and at J to 5 bases, leaving 4 bases not matched to a gene. In germline, CDR1 is ENHRY, CDR2 SYGVKD. This CDR3 contains 14 residues. CDR3 bases: TGTGCCATCAGCCTAGCGGGAGTCCACAATGAGCAGTTCTTC. This sequence encodes CAISLAGVHNEQFF.

DNA for the CDR3: TGTGCCAGCACCCCCGACAGGGCCGAGACCCAGTACTTC. The encoded protein is CASTPDRAETQYF. The chain joins TRBV6-5 to TRBJ2-5; TRBD1 agrees at 7 bases. CDR1 and CDR2 from the germline V gene are MNHEY and SVGAGI. The CDR3 has 13 residues. The V and J ends lost 7 bases and 5 bases, in that order; junction bases with no gene match: 7.

This clonotype was found a few times. The gene calls are TRBV11-1 and TRBJ2-3, with 10 bases lining up with TRBD2. V lost 0 bases, J lost 0 bases, and 15 bases stayed unmatched. Germline V gene lookup returns CDR1 SGHAT and CDR2 FQDESV (reference sequence). CDR3 size: 21 residues. The CDR3 loop is CASSLARASGGSSHSTDTQYF. In DNA form, the CDR3 reads TGTGCCAGCAGCTTAGCGCGGGCTAGCGGGGGATCATCCCACAGCACAGATACGCAGTATTTT.

The chain carries TRBV20-1 and TRBJ2-3; D unresolved. Germline CDR1 is DFQATT and CDR2 is SNEGSKA (reference sequence). V lost 3 bases, J lost 4 bases, and 17 bases lay in between. The CDR3 runs 15 residues. The DNA of the CDR3 is TGCAGTGCTAGTACGACAAGCTACTCCGCAGATACGCAGTATTTT. Encoded protein: CSASTTSYSADTQYF.

The gene calls are TRBV27 and TRBJ2-1; TRBD1 is a possible D gene (6 bases). Germline V gives CDR1 MNHEY, CDR2 SMNVEV (reference sequence). Trimming pared 5 bases from V and 10 bases from J, leaving 15 bases between. This CDR3 has 13 residues. The CDR3 nucleotides read TGTGCCAGCAGTCACCAGCTCAGGGGAGAGCAGTTCTTC. Its translation is CASSHQLRGEQFF.

This chain uses TRBV28 with TRBJ2-1; TRBD1 matches 7 bases. The CDR3 is 16 residues long. Germline-derived CDR1 and CDR2 are MDHEN and SYDVKM. Unmatched junction bases numbered 13, after V lost 5 bases and J lost 6 bases. CDR3 sequence reads: CASSATQGLGFNEQFF. CDR3 bases: TGTGCCAGCAGTGCAACACAGGGGTTAGGATTCAATGAGCAGTTCTTC.

The V call is TRBV20-1, the J call TRBJ2-5, with 10 bases lining up with TRBD2. With 2 bases clipped from V and 2 bases from J, the junction kept 5 bases outside the gene matches. The CDR3 has 15 amino acids. Per the germline V gene, CDR1 is DFQATT and CDR2 is SNEGSKA (reference sequence). In nucleotides, the CDR3 is TGCAGTGCTAGACCCCAGACTAGCGGGCAAGAGACCCAGTACTTC. Protein: CSARPQTSGQETQYF.